This T cell receptor (beta chain) was identified during a study of OX40 agonist ivuxolimab in advanced cancers. At the level of the study: Three patients, one with hepatocellular carcinoma and two with cutaneous melanoma, responded partially.

Data came from immunoSEQ multiplex PCR; TCRdb stores just in-frame clones and leaves some out. The sample yields 53,000 or so clones, 93% seen once. The CDR3 extends over 16 amino acids. The germline V gene has CDR1 LGHNA and CDR2 YSLEER. Trimming at V came to 0 bases and at J to 5 bases, leaving 9 bases not matched to a gene. The specimen was CD4+ or CD8+ T cells sorted from blood, collected in a trial of the OX40 agonist ivuxolimab. The TCR sequence derives from an adult with an advanced solid tumor such as melanoma, head and neck, liver or kidney cancer. The J gene is TRBJ2-5, the V gene TRBV4-3, with 7 positions matching TRBD2. CDR3 in amino acids: CASSQDRGRAGETQYF. CDR3 in DNA: TGCGCCAGCAGCCAAGACCGGGGGAGGGCCGGGGAGACCCAGTACTTC.